This T cell receptor beta chain was identified in a study of blood T cell repertoires in COVID-19. Assay: immunoSEQ multiplex PCR; the TCRdb copy retains only in-frame clones and omits some. Of about 270,000 clones in the sample, 75% to 95% are singletons; the top ten hold 2.8%. Everyone who took part was roughly 18 to 89 years old, and they came from roughly 25 US areas. The CDR3 length is 16 residues. Trimming shortened V by 5 bases and J by 0 bases, and 16 bases separated the two germline ends. Germline-derived CDR1 and CDR2 are MDHEN and SYDVKM. The chain has TRBV28 and TRBJ1-2; possible D gene TRBD1, 6 bases. Sequenced: PBMCs or T cells enriched from blood (not recorded which). This clonotype originated in a man between 40 and 49 years old who had been exposed to COVID-19. The CDR3 nucleotides read TGTGCCAGCAGTAACAAGGGGGGGTTAACTAACTATGGCTACACCTTC. Protein product: CASSNKGGLTNYGYTF.